There are a few counts of the clone carrying this T cell receptor beta chain. Its antigen remains unidentified. This entry belongs to a study of shared clonotypes between healthy human individuals. At the level of the study: CD4 naive cells filled three plates per donor, CD4 memory three, CD8 naive two and CD8 memory one.

Measured with immunoSEQ multiplex PCR; TCRdb has only the in-frame clones, and not every one. In the table there are around 700,000 clones, around 72% of which are singletons. Findings of the study overall: Exclusively blood specimens were collected; tissue repertoires likely differ.

The CDR3 consists of 15 residues. Deletions cut 1 base from V and 1 base from J, with 10 bases between. The germline V gene encodes CDR1 SGHRS and CDR2 YFSETQ. CD45RA+ naive and CD45RA-negative memory subsets were separated from CD4+ cells. The chain has TRBV5-1 and TRBJ2-3; a possible D gene is TRBD2 (5 bases). The sequencing sample was made of memory CD4+ T cells sorted from blood. Stated subset: CD45RA-negative fraction. This receptor was identified in a woman aged 25 to 39 in good health. In nucleotides, the CDR3 is TGCGCCAGCAGCTTGCGGGCGGGCGGCACAGATACGCAGTATTTT. Translation: CASSLRAGGTDTQYF. Based on the CDR3 plus reference TRBV5-1 and TRBJ2-3, the full variable domain is KAGVTQTPRYLIKTRGQQVTLSCSPISGHRSVSWYQQTPGQGLQFLFEYFSETQRNKGNFPGRFSGRQFSNSRSEMNVSTLELGDSALYLCASSLRAGGTDTQYFGPGTRLTVL.